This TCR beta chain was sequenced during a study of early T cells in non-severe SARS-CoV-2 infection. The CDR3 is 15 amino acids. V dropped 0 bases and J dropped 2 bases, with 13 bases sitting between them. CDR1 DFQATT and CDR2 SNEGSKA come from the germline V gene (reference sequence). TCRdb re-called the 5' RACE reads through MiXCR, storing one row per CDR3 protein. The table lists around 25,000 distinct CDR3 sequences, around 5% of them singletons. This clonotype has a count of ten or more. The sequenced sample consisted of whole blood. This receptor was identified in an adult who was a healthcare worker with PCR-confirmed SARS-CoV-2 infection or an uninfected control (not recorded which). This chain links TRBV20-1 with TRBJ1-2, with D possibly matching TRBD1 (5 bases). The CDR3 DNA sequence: TGCAGTGCTAGAGATCGGCGGGGGTTGAACTATGGCTACACCTTC. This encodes CSARDRRGLNYGYTF.